Below are 25 T cell receptor beta chains sequenced from a single sample in a study of T cell repertoires in cytomegalovirus infection. TCRdb re-called the reads with MiXCR, one entry per CDR3 protein. The repertoire holds approximately 250,000 distinct CDR3 sequences, with over 20% as singletons. The sequenced sample was CD8+ T cells from PBMCs. The source of these receptors is a human donor in good health (CMV status not recorded). Some clones in this sample may be carry-over from other donors' samples.

This clonotype was detected a few times. The CDR3 region is CASSLLGPWETQYF. The CDR3 coding sequence is TGTGCCAGCAGTTTACTGGGTCCGTGGGAGACCCAGTACTTC. V and J are TRBV28 and TRBJ2-5; D gene ambiguous. Germline-derived CDR1 and CDR2 are MDHEN and SYDVKM. Between the trimmed V and J ends, which lost 2 bases and 5 bases, there was a span of 12 bases. This CDR3 is built from 14 residues.

This chain connects TRBV28 to TRBJ2-3; D may be TRBD2 (5 bases). The CDR3 is 17 amino acids. Germline values: CDR1 MDHEN, CDR2 SYDVKM. V was shortened by 5 bases and J by 2 bases, with 20 bases between the two germline ends. The CDR3 DNA is TGTGCCAGCAGTCCCTTCGGGCTAGCCCAAGACACAGATACGCAGTATTTT. As protein: CASSPFGLAQDTDTQYF.

The gene calls are TRBV12-3 or TRBV12-4 and TRBJ1-1; D call uncertain. This CDR3 region has 14 residues. The ends were cut back, 5 bases at V and 6 bases at J, with 16 bases in the middle. Written as DNA, the CDR3 is TGTGCCAGCAGTCACGGGATCCGGATCGCTGAAGCTTTCTTT. It yields the protein CASSHGIRIAEAFF.

The V call is TRBV7-9, the J call TRBJ2-1; D is uncertain. Germline V gene sequence: CDR1 SEHNR, CDR2 FQNEAQ (reference sequence). Trimming left V 7 bases short and J 9 bases short, with 16 bases between. This CDR3 has 13 residues. The CDR3 loop is CASMPPRVGEQFF. The CDR3 DNA reads as TGTGCCAGCATGCCGCCCCGAGTCGGTGAGCAGTTCTTC. Complete variable domain (other parts from reference TRBV7-9 and TRBJ2-1): DTGVSQNPRHKITKRGQNVTFRCDPISEHNRLYWYRQTLGQGPEFLTYFQNEAQLEKSRLLSDRFSAERPKGSFSTLEIQRTEQGDSAMYLCASMPPRVGEQFFGPGTRLTVL.

The chain couples TRBV19 to TRBJ2-3; D not resolved. Germline assignment: CDR1 LNHDA and CDR2 SQIVND (reference sequence). The CDR3 runs to 13 residues. With 7 bases removed from V and 1 base from J, the gap between germline ends came to 9 bases. The CDR3: CASKDWGTDTQYF. The CDR3 DNA sequence: TGTGCCAGTAAGGATTGGGGCACAGATACGCAGTATTTT.

The genes are TRBV19 and TRBJ2-2; TRBD1 might be the D (5 bases). V gave up 10 bases and J gave up 4 bases, with 19 bases separating them. From germline, CDR1 is LNHDA and CDR2 SQIVND (reference sequence). The CDR3 covers 15 residues. CDR3 sequence reads: CATVGAGSLTGELFF. The DNA of the CDR3 is TGTGCCACAGTGGGCGCAGGGTCTCTCACCGGGGAGCTGTTTTTT.

Regarding this clonotype: One junction end does not reproduce the germline sequence, and a read error may be involved. This chain uses TRBV4-1 with TRBJ1-2, with a weak D call TRBD1 (6 bases). In germline, CDR1 is MGHRA, CDR2 YSYEKL. This CDR3 spans 15 amino acids. The CDR3 coding sequence is TGCGCCAGCAGTCAAGTAAGAGGGGGGGACTATGGCTACACCTTC. Amino acid sequence: CASSQVRGGDYGYTF.

This clonotype was seen at least ten times. The V gene is TRBV12-3 or TRBV12-4, the J gene TRBJ1-2, with unresolved D. The V end lost 8 bases, the J end lost 8 bases, and 9 bases lay between the germline ends. There are 10 residues in the CDR3. As DNA, the CDR3 is TGTGCCAGCTTCCGAGGCGGCTACACCTTC. Protein: CASFRGGYTF.

The table lists this clonotype with many counts. The chain joins TRBV7-9 to TRBJ1-2, with unresolved D. V shed 1 base and J shed 8 bases, with 11 bases lying between them. Germline assignment: CDR1 SEHNR and CDR2 FQNEAQ (reference sequence). This CDR3 spans 13 amino acids. This chain's CDR3 is CASSLVGRKGYTF. DNA for the CDR3: TGTGCCAGCAGCTTAGTAGGAAGAAAGGGCTACACCTTC. The whole variable domain, remainder taken from reference TRBV7-9 and TRBJ1-2, is DTGVSQNPRHKITKRGQNVTFRCDPISEHNRLYWYRQTLGQGPEFLTYFQNEAQLEKSRLLSDRFSAERPKGSFSTLEIQRTEQGDSAMYLCASSLVGRKGYTFGSGTRLTVV.

This clonotype came up a few times. The V call is TRBV7-9, the J call TRBJ2-7, with D perhaps TRBD1 (5 bases). Per the germline V gene, CDR1 is SEHNR and CDR2 is FQNEAQ (reference sequence). The CDR3 is 14 amino acids. Trimming removed 6 bases from V and 2 bases from J, with 14 bases in between. CDR3 loop: CASSFSAGTYEQYF. The CDR3 region has the DNA TGTGCCAGCAGTTTCAGTGCAGGGACCTACGAGCAGTACTTC.

The chain carries TRBV29-1 and TRBJ2-3; no clear D. Germline V gene sequence: CDR1 SQVTM, CDR2 ANQGSEA. The V gene lost 7 bases and the J gene lost 2 bases, with 4 bases spanning the gap. CDR3 length: 10 amino acids. As DNA, the CDR3 is TGCAGCGCCTTCACAGATACGCAGTATTTT. Protein: CSAFTDTQYF.

In its sample, this clonotype was seen once. This rearrangement joins TRBV6-5 to TRBJ1-2; possible D gene TRBD1, 5 bases. The V end lost 4 bases, the J end lost 3 bases, and 6 bases lay between the germline ends. Looked up from germline, CDR1 is MNHEY and CDR2 is SVGAGI. This CDR3 has 12 residues. CDR3 amino acids: CASSSRDYGYTF. CDR3 nucleotide sequence: TGTGCCAGCAGTTCCAGGGACTATGGCTACACCTTC.

The chain employs TRBV20-1 and TRBJ2-1; D gene uncertain. From germline, CDR1 is DFQATT and CDR2 SNEGSKA (reference sequence). Trimming took 6 bases from V and 5 from J, leaving 14 bases between them. The CDR3 has 13 residues. Here the CDR3 reads CSARNRANNEQFF. The CDR3 nucleotides are TGCAGTGCAAGAAACCGGGCGAACAATGAGCAGTTCTTC.

The rearrangement uses TRBV28 and TRBJ2-2; 9 positions agree with TRBD1. V lost 2 bases, J lost 0 bases, and 1 base stayed unmatched. The V gene's germline CDR1 is MDHEN and CDR2 SYDVKM. The CDR3 length is 16 residues. Written as DNA, the CDR3 is TGTGCCAGCAGTTTAAGGGACAGGGCGAACACCGGGGAGCTGTTTTTT. As protein: CASSLRDRANTGELFF.

J is TRBJ2-1 and V is TRBV25-1; 7 positions agree with TRBD1. Germline CDR1 MGHDK, CDR2 SYGVNS. Trimming cost V 10 bases and J 9 bases; bases outside gene matches: 9. The CDR3 sequence is 12 residues long. As DNA, the CDR3 is TGTGCCACCCAGACAGGGTTGGGTGAGCAGTTCTTC. Encoded protein: CATQTGLGEQFF.

The chain recombines TRBV20-1 with TRBJ1-3; D is undetermined. This CDR3 spans 15 amino acids. Trimming pared 0 bases from V and 4 bases from J, leaving 13 bases between. CDR1 and CDR2 from the germline V gene are DFQATT and SNEGSKA (reference sequence). This chain's CDR3 is CSARDPRLGGNTIYF. For the CDR3, the DNA is TGCAGTGCTAGAGATCCTCGTCTGGGAGGAAACACCATATATTTT.

This chain links TRBV6-5 with TRBJ2-7; D gene unclear. The CDR3 runs to 11 residues. V lost 6 bases and J lost 7, with 10 bases in between. CDR1 MNHEY and CDR2 SVGAGI come from the germline V gene. CDR3 loop: CASRGPLEQYF. CDR3 nucleotide sequence: TGTGCCAGCAGGGGTCCGCTGGAGCAGTACTTC.

The chain joins TRBV7-9 to TRBJ2-3; 11 nucleotides align to TRBD2. The CDR3 covers 16 residues. CDR1 SEHNR and CDR2 FQNEAQ come from the germline V gene (reference sequence). Trimming removed 5 bases from V and 4 bases from J; junction bases left unmatched: 8. The CDR3 coding sequence is TGTGCCAGCAGCACCCTACTAGCGGGGGACCCAGATACGCAGTATTTT. Translation gives CASSTLLAGDPDTQYF.

The chain is built from TRBV28 and TRBJ2-2, with no clear D. The CDR3 contains 14 residues. The germline V gene has CDR1 MDHEN and CDR2 SYDVKM. Trimming left V 5 bases short and J 1 base short, with 8 bases between. The CDR3 nucleotides read TGTGCCAGCAGTCCCCTCATGAACACCGGGGAGCTGTTTTTT. Protein product: CASSPLMNTGELFF.

This clonotype was recorded at least ten times. The chain combines TRBV7-6 with TRBJ1-3; D uncertain. Germline V gene sequence: CDR1 SGHVS, CDR2 FNYEAQ. This CDR3 is 16 amino acids long. V lost 0 bases and J lost 2, with 11 bases in between. Here the CDR3 reads CASSLAMGSAGNTIYF. The CDR3 DNA sequence: TGTGCCAGCAGCTTAGCGATGGGGTCTGCTGGAAACACCATATATTTT.

The chain couples TRBV7-2 to TRBJ2-1; 7 bases align to TRBD2. The CDR3 runs to 16 residues. V was pared by 1 base and J by 3 bases, with 6 bases of the junction left unmatched. Germline loops: CDR1 SGHTA, CDR2 FQGNSA. CDR3 in DNA: TGTGCCAGCAGCTTAGTGGCGGGGGAATACTACAATGAGCAGTTCTTC. It codes for CASSLVAGEYYNEQFF.

The chain combines TRBV12-3 or TRBV12-4 with TRBJ2-3; unclear D gene. The CDR3 is made up of 15 amino acids. V was pared by 4 bases and J by 6 bases, with 17 bases between. CDR3 sequence (DNA): TGTGCCAGCAGTTCCTCCGAGACCCCGCAGGATACGCAGTATTTT. It encodes CASSSSETPQDTQYF.

V usage is TRBV27 and J usage is TRBJ2-1, with 11 bases fitting TRBD2. Germline-derived CDR1 and CDR2 are MNHEY and SMNVEV (reference sequence). V gave up 4 bases and J gave up 2 bases; unmatched junction bases: 4. The CDR3 length is 16 residues. The CDR3 bases are TGTGCCAGCAGTTCGACTAGCGGGGCGGCCTACAATGAGCAGTTCTTC. This encodes CASSSTSGAAYNEQFF.

This rearrangement joins TRBV20-1 to TRBJ2-5, with D maybe TRBD2 (6 bases). This CDR3 spans 16 amino acids. The ends were cut back, 4 bases at V and 1 base at J, with 19 bases in the middle. The germline V gene has CDR1 DFQATT and CDR2 SNEGSKA (reference sequence). The CDR3 here is CSATQLGSGTQETQYF. The CDR3 DNA follows: TGCAGTGCTACCCAGTTAGGTAGCGGAACCCAAGAGACCCAGTACTTC.

This clonotype appeared many times. This chain joins TRBV7-2 and TRBJ1-5; tentative D call: TRBD1 (5 bases). Trimming removed 0 bases at V and 6 bases at J, with 15 bases between. The CDR3 has 16 residues. From germline, CDR1 is SGHTA and CDR2 FQGNSA. The CDR3 region has the DNA TGTGCCAGCAGCTTAGCAGCAGGGAACTATGGTCAGCCCCAGCATTTT. Protein product: CASSLAAGNYGQPQHF.